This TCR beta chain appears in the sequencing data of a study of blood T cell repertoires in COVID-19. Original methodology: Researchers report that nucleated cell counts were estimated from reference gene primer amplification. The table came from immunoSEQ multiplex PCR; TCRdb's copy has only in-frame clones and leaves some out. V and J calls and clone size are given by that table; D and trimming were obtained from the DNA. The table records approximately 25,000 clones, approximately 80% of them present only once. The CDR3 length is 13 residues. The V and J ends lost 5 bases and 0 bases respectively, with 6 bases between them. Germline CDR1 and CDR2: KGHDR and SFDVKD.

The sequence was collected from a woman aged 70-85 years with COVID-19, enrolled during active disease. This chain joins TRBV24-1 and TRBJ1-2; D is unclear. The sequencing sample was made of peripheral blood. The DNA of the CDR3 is TGTGCCACCAGTGGTGGAGCTAACTATGGCTACACCTTC. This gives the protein CATSGGANYGYTF.